The 9 T cell receptor beta chains listed next were all sequenced from one sample in a study of T cells in women clearing cervical HPV infection. Some clones are missing from TCRdb's copy, which holds only in-frame ones; the method was immunoSEQ multiplex PCR. Its clone listing holds roughly 14,000 clones. Specimen: blood buffy coat. These TCRs come from a woman aged 18 to 75 with a cervical HPV16 infection that either progressed to CIN3+ or cleared (not recorded which).

Turning to this clone: The CDR3 is cut off 3 residues early in the read; its end comes from the germline J gene. The J gene is TRBJ2-5, the V gene TRBV12-3 or TRBV12-4; D gene ambiguous. V lost 5 bases and J lost 7, with 11 bases in between. The CDR3 contains 12 residues. Incomplete CDR3 DNA: TGTGCCAGCAGTCAAACCTCGGGGACC. This codes for CASSQTSGT. The CDR3 in its entirety is CASSQTSGTQYF.

Comment on this clone: From the germline J gene comes the end of the CDR3, since the read stops 3 residues before it. V and J are TRBV6-1 and TRBJ1-1; 9 bases agree with TRBD1. This CDR3 is built from 16 residues. Germline V lookup: CDR1 MNHNS, CDR2 SASEGT. V dropped 2 bases and J dropped 4; count of bases not matched to a gene: 8. CDR3 sequence reads: CASSEIQGALGTEAFF. The sequenced part of the CDR3 DNA is TGTGCCAGCAGTGAAATACAGGGGGCGCTTGGCACTGAA.

According to its frequency, this clone is medium-sized. The read halts 3 residues ahead of the CDR3 end, with the missing end drawn from the germline J gene. The same CDR3 also results from other DNA sequences found in this sample. This chain joins TRBV18 and TRBJ2-5, with 7 bases aligning to TRBD2. V lost 3 bases, J lost 1 base, and 2 bases stayed unmatched. The length of the CDR3 is 14 residues. Germline values: CDR1 KGHSH, CDR2 LQKENI. Partial CDR3 DNA: TGTGCCAGCTCACCGCCTAGCGGCCAAGAGACC. Its translation: CASSPPSGQET. The whole CDR3 region reads CASSPPSGQETQYF.

This clone is medium-sized (0.01 to 0.1%) by frequency. The CDR3 bases that were read are TGTGCCAGCTCACCAATGGGGACAGGTCACAATGAG. Translating gives CASSPMGTGHNE. The CDR3 as a whole reads CASSPMGTGHNEQFF. The V call is TRBV18, the J call TRBJ2-1; 8 bases fit TRBD1. With the read ending 3 residues before the CDR3 end, the germline J gene is used to fill in that end. V lost 2 bases and J lost 5; bases outside the gene matches: 5. The length of the CDR3 is 15 residues. Germline V gene data show CDR1 as KGHSH and CDR2 as LQKENI.

A remark on this clone: The read ends 3 residues shy of where the CDR3 ends; the end is completed using the germline J gene. V and J are TRBV12-3 or TRBV12-4 and TRBJ2-3; D perhaps matches TRBD2 (6 bases). This CDR3 comprises 14 residues. The chain's CDR3 is CASSLMAGKETQYF. Partial CDR3 DNA: TGTGCCAGCAGTTTGATGGCGGGAAAAGAGACG.

Frequency places this clone as medium-sized (0.01 to 0.1%). The read stops 3 residues short of the end of the CDR3; the missing end is completed from the germline J gene. The gene calls are TRBV10-1 and TRBJ2-5; D might be TRBD1 (6 bases). Trimming removed 5 bases at V and 4 bases at J, with 11 bases between. Looked up from germline, CDR1 is WNHNN and CDR2 is SYGVQD (reference sequence). The CDR3 totals 13 residues. The DNA read from the CDR3 is TGCGCCAGCAGTCTATCGACAGGAGAGACC. Protein product: CASSLSTGET. The CDR3 reads in full as CASSLSTGETQYF.

Points on this clone: The read terminates 3 residues before the CDR3 end, so the remaining end is supplied by the germline J gene. This sequence joins TRBV20-1 and TRBJ2-5, with D perhaps matching TRBD2 (7 bases). V was pared by 2 bases and J by 4 bases, with 14 bases between. Germline values: CDR1 DFQATT, CDR2 SNEGSKA (reference sequence). The CDR3 has 14 residues. The CDR3 loop reads CSARTGGPRETQYF. The sequenced CDR3 bases are TGCAGTGCTAGAACGGGGGGCCCACGAGAGACC.

As concerns this clone: The read ends 3 residues before the CDR3 terminus; that terminus is restored from the germline J gene. The V gene is TRBV7-3, the J gene TRBJ2-7; TRBD1 agrees at 10 bases. The CDR3 has 13 residues. Germline V gene sequence: CDR1 SGHTA, CDR2 FQGTGA. The V segment lost 5 bases and the J segment 4 bases; nucleotides outside the gene matches: 2. The covered CDR3 bases are TGTGCCAGCAGCACGGACAGGGGGTACGAG. This codes for CASSTDRGYE. The CDR3 in full is CASSTDRGYEQYF.

This clone shows up as medium-sized by frequency. The read gets to within 3 residues of the CDR3 end, and the germline J gene fills in the rest. J is TRBJ2-3 and V is TRBV18; possibly TRBD1 for D (5 bases). V lost 3 bases to trimming and J lost 0 bases, with 13 bases between them. Germline V gives CDR1 KGHSH, CDR2 LQKENI. The CDR3 is 16 amino acids. The chain's CDR3 is CASSPGPPSSTDTQYF. The DNA read from the CDR3 is TGTGCCAGCTCACCGGGGCCACCCTCTAGCACAGATACG.